This T cell receptor (beta chain) was sequenced for a study of shared clonotypes between healthy human individuals (dated by TCRdb to the early 2020s). Regarding the research as a whole: The cohort comprised a couple of women and three men aged 18 to 49 years. For each donor, three plates each were used for CD4 naive and CD4 memory, two plates were used for CD8 naive, and one plate was used for CD8 memory. To estimate repertoire size and how much clonotype sharing occurs between individuals, the study deeply sequenced the blood TCR repertoires of about five healthy adults. Per donor, leukapheresis produced somewhere between about 0.8 and 9 billion PBMCs. To increase sequencing depth and limit assay-specific biases, different laboratories used diverse techniques to prepare libraries and sequence TCR repertoires. Points the paper makes about the study in general: Clonotypes shared by all four sorted-subset donors showed higher generation probabilities than non-shared clonotypes. Pairwise subsampling indicated that sequencing depth was expected to affect the degree of clonotype sharing among donors. The small number of donors limited the genetic and exposure-history diversity represented. Sampling was limited to blood, and TCR repertoires in tissue likely differ from TCR repertoires in blood. Across four donors, approximately 5% of naive CD4, roughly 3.8% of naive CD8, 2.3% of memory CD4, and 0.3% to 0.45% of memory CD8 clonotypes were shared. Estimated clonotype richness was generally larger for naive than for memory subsets. Rarefaction of sorted-subset datasets indicated incomplete sequencing despite the large sequencing depth.

Compared with germline, V lacks 4 bases and J lacks 1 base; bases without a gene match: 3. From the cysteine up to the phenylalanine, the CDR3 has a length of 14 residues. The CDR3 DNA has 42 bases and is translated from base 1. Based on the germline V gene, the CDR1 and CDR2 sequences are SGDLS and YYNGEE. In this sample, this clone turned up once. What antigen it recognizes has not been identified. One base away there is no much larger clone; base qualities are not given. Using the deep immunoSEQ assay, TCR CDR3 regions were amplified from genomic DNA by multiplex PCR. Extracted genomic DNA from each cell subset was spread evenly across all wells of several immunoSEQ 96-well plates, with each plate serving as a replicate. For sorted subsets, each replicate PCR was loaded with approximately 0.2 ug genomic DNA, equivalent to 30,000 or so T cell genomes. The purified libraries were quantified using a Qubit 3.0 fluorometer, sized with a Bioanalyzer 2100, and then quantified again using the KAPA Library Quantification kit. Every immunoSEQ 96-well plate was sequenced on a dedicated single-read 150-cycle Illumina NextSeq 550 flow cell. On the study's bioinformatics: Because the immunoSEQ output held only junctional sequences and lacked quality scores, the filtering could not match the filtering applied to full-length reads. To assign V/J genes and CDR3, sequences were annotated using PyIR, a Python wrapper for IgBLAST v1.9, with IMGT germline references. Reads were filtered out if the reads had weak V/J assignments (E-value above 1e-6), no CDR3, stop codons, out-of-frame junctions, or ambiguous translated residues. A V3J clonotype was defined by an identical inferred V gene, J gene, and CDR3 amino acid sequence. Percentage overlap between repertoires was computed as shared unique clonotypes divided by the size of the smaller repertoire. Richness of each repertoire was evaluated using RTK rarefaction, the Chao1 estimator, and Recon v2.1 estimates of unobserved clonotypes. Generation probabilities for all TCRbeta clonotypes obtained by the gDNA method from four donors were computed using OLGA. This is the immuneACCESS table as TCRdb keeps it, with only in-frame sequences that have V and J called. A part of the clones is gone; compared with another copy, unresolved V genes explain less than half, and the rest is unexplained. D and trimming were read from the DNA, whereas the V and J calls and clone size are those reported in that table. The table for this sample lists 1.6 million or so clones; approximately 97% of them were counted only once. Of the sample, roughly 1.1% is held by the ten largest clones.

Healthy HIV-negative adults with no recently reported acute infections or vaccinations were included as donors. All donors were Caucasian adults living in Nashville, Tennessee, USA. CD4+ T cells were enriched by magnetic negative selection, after which naive cells were positively selected on CD45RA and the negative fraction was taken as the memory subset. Blood was obtained by leukapheresis, after which PBMCs were separated by Ficoll-Histopaque density gradient centrifugation and cryopreserved in liquid nitrogen vapor phase. Purity and quantity of every magnetically sorted T cell population were checked by analytical flow cytometry. From each sorted fraction, genomic DNA was isolated and quantified by UV absorbance on a Nanodrop 2000c.

The TCR comes from a man aged 30 to 45 in good health. Rearrangement joined TRBV9 to TRBJ1-1; TRBD1 matches 8 bases in the middle. The specimen sequenced was naive CD4+ T cells sorted from blood. The sample's cell subset or site label, in plain terms: CD45RA+ positively selected. This receptor carries the CDR3 CASSMTGANTEAFF. The bases are TGTGCCAGCAGCATGACAGGGGCGAACACTGAAGCTTTCTTT.